One sample yielded the 10 T cell receptor beta chains listed below, sequenced in a study of blood T cell repertoires in COVID-19. Measured with immunoSEQ multiplex PCR; TCRdb has only the in-frame clones, and not every one. The sample lists 250,000 to 300,000 clones, roughly 87% seen once, with about 1% in the top ten. Sequenced: PBMCs or T cells enriched from blood (not recorded which). The receptors shown here come from a woman aged 30 to 39 who had recovered from COVID-19.

The chain carries TRBV27 and TRBJ2-7; a weak D match, TRBD2 (6 bases). The germline gives CDR1 MNHEY, CDR2 SMNVEV (reference sequence). The CDR3 is 17 amino acids. With 6 bases removed from V and 0 bases from J, the gap between germline ends came to 21 bases. In nucleotides, the CDR3 is TGTGCCAGCAGCCGGAGGGTGGGCGGGCTTAGCTCCTACGAGCAGTACTTC. It encodes CASSRRVGGLSSYEQYF.

This chain joins TRBV5-1 and TRBJ2-3, with TRBD1 matching 9 bases. The J segment lost 0 bases and the V segment lost 4 bases, leaving 3 bases of the junction unmatched. Germline loops: CDR1 SGHRS, CDR2 YFSETQ. There are 15 residues in the CDR3. The CDR3 coding sequence is TGCGCCAGCAGCCTGACAGGGGGAAGCACAGATACGCAGTATTTT. This gives the protein CASSLTGGSTDTQYF.

This clone has a handful of counts. V gene TRBV7-2 combines with J gene TRBJ1-6; the D gene is possibly TRBD1 (5 bases). The V end lost 2 bases, the J end lost 6 bases, and 11 bases lay between the germline ends. Germline CDR1 reads SGHTA; CDR2 reads FQGNSA. The CDR3 runs to 15 residues. Written as DNA, the CDR3 is TGTGCCAGCAGCTTACAACAGGTGTCTAATTCACCCCTCCACTTT. Translation gives CASSLQQVSNSPLHF.

The rearrangement links TRBV5-8 to TRBJ2-1; 8 bases are shared with TRBD2. This CDR3 region has 15 residues. V dropped 4 bases and J dropped 2; count of bases not matched to a gene: 5. CDR1 and CDR2 from the germline V gene are SGHTS and YDEGEE. The CDR3 bases are TGTGCCAGCAGCCTAGCGGGTCGGACCTACAATGAGCAGTTCTTC. Translated: CASSLAGRTYNEQFF.

The chain combines TRBV23-1 with TRBJ1-3; a weak D match, TRBD1 (5 bases). TRBV23-1 qualifies as an ORF whose function is uncertain. The CDR3 sequence is 17 residues long. V lost 0 bases and J lost 0, with 12 bases in between. The CDR3 here is CASSQSSKDTSGNTIYF. The CDR3 region has the DNA TGCGCCAGCAGTCAATCTTCCAAGGACACCTCTGGAAACACCATATATTTT.

The chain couples TRBV4-1 to TRBJ1-2; D uncertain. The CDR3 has 14 residues. Per the germline V gene, CDR1 is MGHRA and CDR2 is YSYEKL. Trimming stripped 1 base from V and 4 bases from J, with 10 bases between. The CDR3 bases are TGCGCCAGCAGCCAAGGAGCGGATCTCTATGGCTACACCTTC. Translation: CASSQGADLYGYTF.

The chain couples TRBV3-1 (or the pseudogene TRBV3-2) to TRBJ2-1; 9 nucleotides agree with TRBD1. Germline CDR1 and CDR2: LGHDT and YNNKEL (reference sequence). CDR3 size: 14 residues. V shed 4 bases, J shed 12 bases, and the junction held 10 bases outside the gene matches. CDR3 coding DNA: TGTGCCAGCAGCCCCGGGACAGGGAATTTAGTGCAGTTCTTC. It translates to CASSPGTGNLVQFF.

This clone was detected once. The chain uses TRBV21-1 and TRBJ2-7; TRBD1, the table's D call, was not compared with the DNA. TRBV21-1 is an annotated pseudogene. This CDR3 comprises 18 residues. The CDR3 DNA follows: TGTGCCAGCAACACCGAACCGCTTCCCCGGGACAGACTGTACGAGCAGTACTTC. Translated, it gives CASNTEPLPRDRLYEQYF.

This clone occurred once. V usage is TRBV7-9 and J usage is TRBJ1-1, with D perhaps TRBD1 (6 bases). Trimming left V 7 bases short and J 1 base short, with 16 bases between. The length of the CDR3 is 15 residues. Germline lookup yields CDR1 SEHNR and CDR2 FQNEAQ (reference sequence). The CDR3 loop reads CASTRDGQPNTEAFF. Here the CDR3 DNA reads TGTGCCAGCACGCGGGACGGACAGCCGAACACTGAAGCTTTCTTT.

The chain has TRBV4-1 and TRBJ1-2; D unclear. V lost 4 bases and J lost 7, with 19 bases in between. Germline assignment: CDR1 MGHRA and CDR2 YSYEKL. The CDR3 contains 15 residues. In DNA form, the CDR3 reads TGCGCCAGCAGCCGAGCCGGAGAGGGTAGCCCTGGCTACACCTTC. This translates into CASSRAGEGSPGYTF.